Presented here are 8 T cell receptor beta chains from one specimen sequenced in a study of T cell responses to AZD1222 COVID-19 vaccine. Data came from immunoSEQ multiplex PCR; TCRdb stores just in-frame clones and leaves some out. Among about 97,000 clones listed, 88% were seen once. This sample comprised peripheral blood, obtained on day 0 of AZD1222 vaccination. The receptors shown here come from an adult in good health.

This chain joins TRBV4-3 and TRBJ1-2; D uncertain. This CDR3 contains 15 residues. Germline CDR1 is LGHNA and CDR2 is YSLEER. V was pared by 1 base and J by 4 bases, with 13 bases between. The CDR3 DNA sequence: TGCGCCAGCAGCCAAGGATTTCTCACTCCCTATGGCTACACCTTC. Its translation is CASSQGFLTPYGYTF.

The rearrangement uses TRBV3-1 (or the pseudogene TRBV3-2) and TRBJ1-4, with D hard to call. The CDR3 extends over 15 amino acids. Germline CDR1 is LGHDT and CDR2 is YNNKEL (reference sequence). The germline V and J ends were trimmed by 4 bases and 5 bases, with 14 bases remaining between them. The CDR3 is CASSPTATFNEKLFF. The CDR3, as DNA: TGTGCCAGCAGCCCCACAGCCACGTTCAATGAAAAACTGTTTTTT.

The chain combines TRBV6-5 with TRBJ1-1, with D possibly TRBD1 on 6 matching bases. The germline V gene has CDR1 MNHEY and CDR2 SVGAGI. The CDR3 totals 12 residues. V shed 6 bases and J shed 14 bases, with 19 bases lying between them. CDR3 nucleotide sequence: TGTGCCAGCAGAACCGGGCAGGGACAAAGATTCTTT. Amino acid sequence: CASRTGQGQRFF.

CDR3 sequence: CASSEASGGQETQYF. CDR3 DNA: TGTGCCAGCAGTGAAGCTAGCGGGGGACAAGAGACCCAGTACTTC. The rearrangement joins TRBV6-1 to TRBJ2-5; 9 positions match TRBD2. CDR3 length: 15 residues. After removal of 0 bases from V and 2 bases from J, the junction contained 1 base not matched to a gene. Germline loops: CDR1 MNHNS, CDR2 SASEGT.

This sequence joins TRBV15 and TRBJ1-1; tentatively, D is TRBD1 (5 bases). This CDR3 spans 16 amino acids. CDR1 and CDR2 from the germline V gene are LNHNV and YYDKDF (reference sequence). With 3 bases removed from V and 1 base from J, the gap between germline ends came to 15 bases. CDR3 in DNA: TGTGCCACCAGCAGGGGGGACTCTCCGGGGAACACTGAAGCTTTCTTT. Translation gives CATSRGDSPGNTEAFF.

V and J are TRBV25-1 and TRBJ2-1, with TRBD1 identical over 10 bases. The germline gives CDR1 MGHDK, CDR2 SYGVNS. The CDR3 consists of 15 residues. Trimming at V came to 1 base and at J to 6 bases, leaving 3 bases not matched to a gene. In DNA form, the CDR3 reads TGTGCCAGCAGTGAATCAGGGACAGGGGTCAATGAGCAGTTCTTC. Translating it yields CASSESGTGVNEQFF.

The rearrangement links TRBV2 to TRBJ1-5; TRBD1 matches 10 bases. The CDR3 has 14 amino acids. The germline gives CDR1 SNHLY, CDR2 FYNNEI. V was clipped by 10 bases and J by 6 bases; unmatched bases: 9. In nucleotides, the CDR3 is TGTGCCACCTCGGGACAGGGGAAAACTCAGCCCCAGCATTTT. Translated: CATSGQGKTQPQHF.

The V and J genes are TRBV6-1 and TRBJ1-4, with a tentative D call TRBD1 (5 bases). The CDR3 runs to 14 residues. V lost 1 base to trimming and J lost 8 bases, with 11 bases between them. Germline V gives CDR1 MNHNS, CDR2 SASEGT. Here the CDR3 DNA reads TGTGCCAGCAGTGAAGGCGGGGCTGGGGAAAAACTGTTTTTT. This codes for CASSEGGAGEKLFF.